The rows below give T cell receptor beta chains drawn from one sample of a study of shared clonotypes between healthy human individuals. Some clones are missing from TCRdb's copy, which holds only in-frame ones; the method was immunoSEQ multiplex PCR. The sample comprises more than 2 million clones, about 95% of which are singletons, and 0.85% to 1.3% rests with the top ten. The sample comprised naive CD8+ T cells sorted from blood. Receptors originate from a man between 18 and 35 years old in good health. CDR3s include the opening cysteine and the closing phenylalanine or tryptophan. A D gene is named only where the DNA matches it firmly. Clone sizes are given selectively: once, few, many, or a class where the clone is expanded.

V: TRBV7-2
J: TRBJ2-1
D: .
size: .
DNA: TGTGCCAGCAGCTTAGTCCTAGACGCCTACAATGAGCAGTTCTTC
CDR3: CASSLVLDAYNEQFF

V: TRBV13
J: TRBJ1-1
D: .
size: .
DNA: TGTGCCAGCCAAAATGGGGGGAGAATTGAGGACACTGAAGCTTTCTTT
CDR3: CASQNGGRIEDTEAFF

V: TRBV21-1
J: TRBJ2-7
D: .
size: once
DNA: TGTGCCAGCAGCAAGAAGGTCCCCCCGGCGTACGAGCAGTACTTC
CDR3: CASSKKVPPAYEQYF

V: TRBV7-9
J: TRBJ2-7
D: .
size: .
DNA: TGTGCCAGCAGCTTAGAGGGTCAGGAGAAGTACTTC
CDR3: CASSLEGQEKYF

V: TRBV9
J: TRBJ2-7
D: .
size: .
DNA: TGTGCCAGCAGCGACGGAGGCGGGGAGAAGCAGTACTTC
CDR3: CASSDGGGEKQYF

V: TRBV9
J: TRBJ2-7
D: TRBD2
size: .
DNA: TGTGCCAGCAGCGTAGCCGGGTCGGGAGGTGCTTACGAGCAGTACTTC
CDR3: CASSVAGSGGAYEQYF

V: TRBV11-2
J: TRBJ2-1
D: TRBD2
size: .
DNA: TGTGCCAGCAGCCTACTAGCGGGGGGCATCAATGAGCAGTTCTTC
CDR3: CASSLLAGGINEQFF

V: TRBV9
J: TRBJ2-5
D: TRBD2
size: once
DNA: TGTGCCAGCAGCGTAGGATCCGGGACTAGCGGGACCCAGTACTTC
CDR3: CASSVGSGTSGTQYF

V: TRBV4-3
J: TRBJ2-1
D: .
size: .
DNA: TGCGCCAGCAGCCAAGATACCGGGTACAATGAGCAGTTCTTC
CDR3: CASSQDTGYNEQFF

V: TRBV7-9
J: TRBJ2-7
D: .
size: .
DNA: TGTGCCAGCAGCGCAACCCCCTACGAGCAGTACTTC
CDR3: CASSATPYEQYF

V: TRBV28
J: TRBJ2-1
D: TRBD2
size: .
DNA: TGTGCCAGCAGTTGGACTAGCGGGGTATTCGATGAGCAGTTCTTC
CDR3: CASSWTSGVFDEQFF

V: TRBV7-9
J: TRBJ2-5
D: .
size: .
DNA: TGTGCCAGCAGCTTAACCTCCGGGCAGGTCCAAGAGACCCAGTACTTC
CDR3: CASSLTSGQVQETQYF

V: TRBV7-8
J: TRBJ2-5
D: .
size: .
DNA: TGTGCCAGCAGCTCCCTACTTGGGCTACAAGAGACCCAGTACTTC
CDR3: CASSSLLGLQETQYF

V: TRBV6-6
J: TRBJ1-6
D: .
size: .
DNA: TGTGCCAGCAGTCCCTCATGGGGGAATAATAATTCACCCCTCCACTTT
CDR3: CASSPSWGNNNSPLHF

V: TRBV9
J: TRBJ2-3
D: .
size: .
DNA: TGTGCCAGCAGCGTAGTCCCGGACACAGATACGCAGTATTTT
CDR3: CASSVVPDTDTQYF

V: TRBV6-1
J: TRBJ2-1
D: TRBD2
size: .
DNA: TGTGCCAGCAGTGAGTGGGTAGCGGGAGTCTTAGATGAGCAGTTCTTC
CDR3: CASSEWVAGVLDEQFF

V: TRBV6-6
J: TRBJ2-7
D: TRBD2
size: .
DNA: TGTGCCAGCAGTTACGACGGTGCGGGGGGATACTACGAGCAGTACTTC
CDR3: CASSYDGAGGYYEQYF

V: TRBV28
J: TRBJ2-3
D: .
size: .
DNA: TGTGCCAGCAGTTTTAGACTTACAGATACGCAGTATTTT
CDR3: CASSFRLTDTQYF

V: TRBV27
J: TRBJ2-2
D: TRBD1
size: .
DNA: TGTGCCAGCAGTAAGCGGACAGGGACCTACACCGGGGAGCTGTTTTTT
CDR3: CASSKRTGTYTGELFF

V: TRBV6-5
J: TRBJ2-3
D: TRBD2
size: once
DNA: TGTGCCAGCAGTTACTTCCAAGCGGGGAGCACAGATACGCAGTATTTT
CDR3: CASSYFQAGSTDTQYF